Listed below are T cell receptor beta chains from one sample, sequenced in a study of T cell repertoires in cytomegalovirus infection. TCRdb processed the reads anew with MiXCR; each CDR3 protein has one entry. The data contain a few hundred thousand distinct CDR3 sequences, about 17% of them singletons. Sequencing was done on a sample of CD8+ T cells from PBMCs. These receptors originate from a human donor in good health (CMV status not recorded). Some clones in this sample may be carry-over from other donors' samples. Each CDR3 is given with its conserved first and last residue. Fields, in order: D gene, J gene, CDR3 length, V gene, clone size, CDR3 DNA, CDR3 protein. A D gene is named only where the DNA matches it firmly. Expanded clones are given a class, and other clones once, few, many or no size at all.

-	TRBJ2-7	14	TRBV7-9	few	TGTGCCAGCAGCTTTGGTCAGGGAATTGCCGAGCAGTACTTC	CASSFGQGIAEQYF
TRBD2	TRBJ2-7	14	TRBV7-6	-	TGTGCCAGCAGCTTAGGTGGACTAGGCTACGAGCAGTACTTC	CASSLGGLGYEQYF
TRBD1	TRBJ2-1	13	TRBV29-1	-	TGCAGCGTTGGACAGGGGGCCAACAATGAGCAGTTCTTC	CSVGQGANNEQFF
-	TRBJ1-1	12	TRBV4-1	few	TGCGCCAGCAGCCAACAGGGGACTGAAGCTTTCTTT	CASSQQGTEAFF
-	TRBJ1-5	15	TRBV20-1	-	TGCAGTGCTGAACCCAAGGGGGGCTGGGATCAGCCCCAGCATTTT	CSAEPKGGWDQPQHF
-	TRBJ2-1	15	TRBV20-1	-	TGCAGTGCTTTGCACGGGACCGAATCCTACAATGAGCAGTTCTTC	CSALHGTESYNEQFF
-	TRBJ2-3	13	TRBV6-1	-	TGTGCCAGCAGCCAACTAGGTGCAGATACGCAGTATTTT	CASSQLGADTQYF
-	TRBJ2-7	15	TRBV5-1	few	TGCGCCAGCAGGAGCGAACCCGCCGGACCCTACGAGCAGTACTTC	CASRSEPAGPYEQYF
-	TRBJ2-5	12	TRBV6-5	many	TGTGCCAGCAGTTGGGACCATGAGACCCAGTACTTC	CASSWDHETQYF
-	TRBJ1-4	14	TRBV4-1	few	TGCGCCAGCAGCCAAGGGCCGAAGAATGAAAAACTGTTTTTT	CASSQGPKNEKLFF
-	TRBJ1-5	17	TRBV7-8	many	TGTGCCAGCAGCTTATCGCGGGGACTAGGACGCAATCAGCCCCAGCATTTT	CASSLSRGLGRNQPQHF
TRBD2	TRBJ2-1	15	TRBV19	few	TGTGCCAGTAGTAGACTGGGGACTAGCGGGGAGGGGCAGTTCTTC	CASSRLGTSGEGQFF
TRBD2	TRBJ2-1	15	TRBV7-6	many	TGTGCCAGCAGCTTAGGCGGGGGGCTGGACAATGAGCAGTTCTTC	CASSLGGGLDNEQFF
TRBD2	TRBJ2-7	15	TRBV6-5	few	TGTGCCAGCAGTTACTCGGGAGGGAGCTCCTACGAGCAGTACTTC	CASSYSGGSSYEQYF
TRBD1	TRBJ2-7	16	TRBV7-9	many	TGTGCCAGCAGCTGGTCCGGGACAGCTGATGCCTACGAGCAGTACTTC	CASSWSGTADAYEQYF
-	TRBJ1-2	18	TRBV29-1	-	TGCAGCGTTGAGCCCCTGGTCTACCTAGAAGATAAGAACTATGGCTACACCTTC	CSVEPLVYLEDKNYGYTF
-	TRBJ1-2	15	TRBV3-1	many	TGTGCCAGCAGCCAAGAAAGTAGGGGAGGTCGGGGCTACACCTTC	CASSQESRGGRGYTF
-	TRBJ2-2	13	TRBV6-2/TRBV6-3	few	TGTGCCAGCAGAGCCCCGAACACCGGGGAGCTGTTTTTT	CASRAPNTGELFF
TRBD1	TRBJ1-1	16	TRBV5-6	few	TGTGCCAGCAGCTTGGTATATTTGGGACAGGGGGCTGAAGCTTTCTTT	CASSLVYLGQGAEAFF
-	TRBJ1-5	17	TRBV28	many	TGTGCCAGCAGTTCCTCGACAGCGCGATATAGCAATCAGCCCCAGCATTTT	CASSSSTARYSNQPQHF
TRBD1	TRBJ1-2	14	TRBV19	few	TGTGCCACCTATCCGACAGGGCGCGACTATGGCTACACCTTC	CATYPTGRDYGYTF
-	TRBJ2-7	14	TRBV5-5	-	TGTGCCAGCAGTTTAGGCGTTAGCTCCTACGAGCAGTACTTC	CASSLGVSSYEQYF
-	TRBJ2-7	13	TRBV5-6	few	TGTGCCAGCAGCTTGACAGGGATCTACGAGCAGTACTTC	CASSLTGIYEQYF
-	TRBJ1-4	18	TRBV28	-	TGTGCCAGCAGTTTTCCCTCACAGGGACACGCAACTAATGAAAAACTGTTTTTT	CASSFPSQGHATNEKLFF
-	TRBJ2-7	15	TRBV6-5	-	TGTGCCAGCAGTTACGGTCTTGGGGCCGAGTACGAGCAGTACTTC	CASSYGLGAEYEQYF
TRBD2	TRBJ2-1	16	TRBV7-9	many	TGTGCCAGCAGCTCACTAGCGGGGCCCCCCTACAATGAGCAGTTCTTC	CASSSLAGPPYNEQFF
TRBD2	TRBJ2-5	16	TRBV7-9	many	TGTGCCAGCAGTCCAGAGAAGCGGGGTTCCAAAGAGACCCAGTACTTC	CASSPEKRGSKETQYF
-	TRBJ2-1	15	TRBV4-1	few	TGCGCCAGCGCCCGTGGGGGGGCAAGCCTCGATGAGCAGTTCTTC	CASARGGASLDEQFF
-	TRBJ2-7	14	TRBV6-2/TRBV6-3	many	TGTGCCAGCACAATTATTCGAGAGGCCAGCGAGCAGTACTTC	CASTIIREASEQYF
-	TRBJ2-3	13	TRBV5-6	-	TGTGCCAGCTTGGACAGACCCACAGATACGCAGTATTTT	CASLDRPTDTQYF
-	TRBJ1-6	17	TRBV20-1	-	TGCAGTGCTAGAGATCACAGCTCGAGCTCCTATAATTCACCCCTCCACTTT	CSARDHSSSSYNSPLHF
-	TRBJ2-7	15	TRBV27	few	TGTGCCAGCAGTTACGCAGGGGAGTTCATCTACGAGCAGTACTTC	CASSYAGEFIYEQYF
-	TRBJ2-5	15	TRBV12-3/TRBV12-4	few	TGTGCCAGCAGCTCTACCCTCCGGCAACGGGAGACCCAGTACTTC	CASSSTLRQRETQYF
-	TRBJ1-2	18	TRBV7-2	many	TGTGCCAGCAGCTTAGGATTAGGGTTCGAGGTCGCTAACTATGGCTACACCTTC	CASSLGLGFEVANYGYTF
-	TRBJ1-2	14	TRBV7-9	few	TGTGCCAGCAGCGAGGGGGGGACTAACTATGGCTACACCTTC	CASSEGGTNYGYTF
TRBD2	TRBJ2-5	15	TRBV29-1	-	TGCAGCGTTGGGATAATAGCGGGGGGGCAAGAGACCCAGTACTTC	CSVGIIAGGQETQYF
TRBD1	TRBJ2-7	16	TRBV7-8	few	TGTGCCAGCAGCTTAGAGGCCAGGGGGAGCTCCTACGAGCAGTACTTC	CASSLEARGSSYEQYF
-	TRBJ2-7	13	TRBV7-6	many	TGTGCCAGCAGCCCAGGGGTAGCCTACGAGCAGTACTTC	CASSPGVAYEQYF
-	TRBJ1-2	15	TRBV20-1	-	TGCAGTGCTAGAGCCCGGGACACGGTTAACTATGGCTACACCTTC	CSARARDTVNYGYTF
-	TRBJ2-5	13	TRBV27	few	TGTGCCAGCAGTGCCCTCCTCCAAGAGACCCAGTACTTC	CASSALLQETQYF
-	TRBJ1-5	14	TRBV7-9	many	TGTGCCAGCAGCCTAGGTGGCACCTATCAGCCCCAGCATTTT	CASSLGGTYQPQHF